Listed here is a single T cell receptor beta chain. Its antigen remains unidentified. Trimming left V 1 base short and J 6 bases short, with 10 bases between. From germline, CDR1 is SGHDN and CDR2 FVKESK. This CDR3 contains 15 residues. This record belongs to a study of cytomegalovirus exposure and HLA in healthy donors. Amplification used 60 Vbeta primers and 13 Jbeta primers. Repertoires were generated with immunoSEQ multiplex PCR, while TCRdb's copy carries only in-frame clones and drops some. The repertoire consists of more than 95,000 clones, with roughly 74% occurring once and the leading ten covering less than 4.5%. Study conclusions and caveats: Clonal expansion, a later analysis showed, was greater in HLA-associated TCR beta chains than in equally common others. The availability of immune exposure information extended only to CMV serostatus. The study labeled roughly 160 TCR beta chains cytomegalovirus-associated.

This receptor was identified in a man aged 35 to 55 in good health and CMV-seronegative. Sequencing was carried out using PBMCs. V usage is TRBV14 and J usage is TRBJ1-6; D perhaps matches TRBD1 (5 bases). The CDR3, as DNA: TGTGCCAGCAGCCAAGTTGTCAGGGCTAATTCACCCCTCCACTTT. Amino acids: CASSQVVRANSPLHF. Together with reference TRBV14 and TRBJ1-6, the CDR3 gives the full variable domain: EAGVTQFPSHSVIEKGQTVTLRCDPISGHDNLYWYRRVMGKEIKFLLHFVKESKQDESGMPNNRFLAERTGGTYSTLKVQPAELEDSGVYFCASSQVVRANSPLHFGNGTRLTVT.